The 8 T cell receptor beta chains in this list originate from one sample, sequenced in a study of technical replicates of blood from several donors. Some clones are missing from TCRdb's copy, which holds only in-frame ones; the method was immunoSEQ multiplex PCR. This sample yields about 15,000 clones, of which more than 70% are seen a single time; about a tenth belongs to the top ten. The sequenced sample consisted of PBMCs. These receptors came from a human donor in good health.

The chain uses TRBV7-8 and TRBJ2-7; D unresolved. Germline CDR1 SGHVS, CDR2 FQNEAQ. The CDR3 runs 13 residues. V was pared by 1 base and J by 3 bases, with 7 bases between. Here the CDR3 reads CASSLDRIYEQYF. The CDR3 coding sequence is TGTGCCAGCAGCTTAGACAGAATCTACGAGCAGTACTTC.

The chain employs TRBV6-6 and TRBJ1-4, with TRBD1 as a possible D gene (5 bases). Trimming pared 0 bases from V and 15 bases from J, leaving 14 bases between. Germline CDR1 is MNHNY and CDR2 is SVGAGI (reference sequence). The CDR3 runs 13 residues. The CDR3 protein is CASSYSGQGLLFF. The CDR3 bases are TGTGCCAGCAGTTACTCCGGGCAGGGCCTGTTGTTTTTT.

This clone came up once. V and J are TRBV28 and TRBJ2-5, with TRBD2 identical over 8 bases. This CDR3 spans 18 amino acids. Germline CDR1 and CDR2: MDHEN and SYDVKM. The V and J ends lost 1 base and 1 base, in that order; junction bases with no gene match: 11. The CDR3 reads CASSLSPTSAKAQETQYF. CDR3 nucleotide sequence: TGTGCCAGCAGTTTATCCCCGACTAGCGCCAAAGCCCAAGAGACCCAGTACTTC.

The chain links TRBV7-6 to TRBJ2-1; possibly TRBD2 for D (6 bases). V lost 1 base and J lost 7, with 14 bases in between. Germline CDR1 SGHVS, CDR2 FNYEAQ. CDR3 length: 15 amino acids. The CDR3: CASSLVSGTRNEQFF. For the CDR3, the DNA is TGTGCCAGCAGCTTAGTCTCCGGGACTCGGAATGAGCAGTTCTTC.

The rearrangement links TRBV2 to TRBJ2-5; a weak D match, TRBD1 (5 bases). Germline lookup yields CDR1 SNHLY and CDR2 FYNNEI. There are 15 residues in the CDR3. V was cut by 0 bases and J by 5 bases, with 13 bases left in between. This chain's CDR3 is CASSEAGQGGETQYF. In nucleotides, the CDR3 is TGTGCCAGCAGTGAAGCGGGCCAGGGTGGGGAGACCCAGTACTTC.

This clone was picked up one time. The chain couples TRBV5-1 to TRBJ2-1; D perhaps matches TRBD2 (5 bases). Trimming pared 0 bases from V and 2 bases from J, leaving 15 bases between. The CDR3 extends over 17 amino acids. The germline V gene encodes CDR1 SGHRS and CDR2 YFSETQ. DNA of the CDR3: TGCGCCAGCAGCTTGGCCGTGGTAGCGAATCCCTACAATGAGCAGTTCTTC. As protein: CASSLAVVANPYNEQFF.

The chain uses TRBV6-1 and TRBJ2-7; D might be TRBD1 (6 bases). The V gene lost 0 bases and the J gene lost 3 bases, with 12 bases spanning the gap. Per germline, CDR1 MNHNS and CDR2 SASEGT. The CDR3 has 15 amino acids. The CDR3 loop is CASSEALQGVYEQYF. The CDR3 nucleotides read TGTGCCAGCAGTGAAGCGCTACAGGGAGTCTACGAGCAGTACTTC.

CDR3 coding DNA: TGTGCCATCAGGGCCGTTGGGACAGATCCTAACTATGGCTACACCTTC. It codes for CAIRAVGTDPNYGYTF. The chain uses TRBV10-3 and TRBJ1-2; 7 positions match TRBD1. The junction had 10 bases not matched to a gene; V was cut back by 6 bases and J by 0 bases. CDR1 and CDR2 (germline): ENHRY, SYGVKD. The CDR3 length is 16 residues.